One and the same sample provided the 9 T cell receptor beta chains below, sequenced in a study of T cell repertoires in cytomegalovirus infection. MiXCR, run by TCRdb on the reads, gives a single entry per CDR3 protein. Among around 540,000 distinct CDR3 sequences listed, roughly a third were seen once. No antigen has been identified for these receptors. The specimen comprised cultured PBMCs, sampled from culture after CMV antigen stimulation. These receptors came from a human donor in good health (CMV status not recorded). Some clones in this sample may be carry-over from other donors' samples.

This clonotype appeared many times. The chain carries TRBV5-1 and TRBJ2-3, with 9 bases fitting TRBD2. CDR3 size: 14 residues. The germline V gene encodes CDR1 SGHRS and CDR2 YFSETQ. With V trimmed by 4 bases and J by 3 bases, 3 bases remained unmatched. The DNA of the CDR3 is TGCGCCAGCAGCCGTGGACTAGCGACAGATACGCAGTATTTT. Its translation: CASSRGLATDTQYF.

This chain links TRBV27 with TRBJ2-7, with TRBD2 matching over 10 bases. The J segment lost 4 bases and the V segment lost 3 bases, leaving 9 bases of the junction unmatched. Looked up from germline, CDR1 is MNHEY and CDR2 is SMNVEV (reference sequence). The CDR3 extends over 16 amino acids. CDR3 amino acids: CASSFLISGRAYEQYF. CDR3 DNA sequence: TGTGCCAGCAGTTTCCTAATAAGCGGGAGGGCGTACGAGCAGTACTTC.

The chain carries TRBV7-9 and TRBJ2-3, with D unresolved. The V gene's germline CDR1 is SEHNR and CDR2 FQNEAQ (reference sequence). Trimming cost V 2 bases and J 4 bases, with 13 bases left between them. The CDR3 length is 15 residues. The CDR3 protein is CASSLLSTKSDTQYF. Here the CDR3 DNA reads TGTGCCAGCAGCTTACTCTCAACGAAATCAGATACGCAGTATTTT.

The V and J genes are TRBV6-6 and TRBJ2-7; D not certain. Germline V lookup: CDR1 MNHNY, CDR2 SVGAGI (reference sequence). The CDR3 loop spans 14 amino acids. V lost 3 bases and J lost 1, with 10 bases in between. The CDR3, as DNA: TGTGCCAGCAGTTATGATTCTGGGTCCTACGAGCAGTACGTC. Translating it yields CASSYDSGSYEQYV.

This rearrangement joins TRBV12-3 or TRBV12-4 to TRBJ1-1; unclear D gene. The CDR3 is made up of 13 amino acids. The germline V and J ends were trimmed by 3 bases and 5 bases, with 10 bases remaining between them. This chain's CDR3 is CASSFVIRTEAFF. CDR3 DNA: TGTGCCAGCAGTTTTGTTATACGAACTGAAGCTTTCTTT.

This clonotype showed up just a few times. DNA of the CDR3: TGTGCCAGCAGCCGGGAGGGGGGGCGGTACGAGCAGTACTTC. Encoded protein: CASSREGGRYEQYF. The rearrangement links TRBV14 to TRBJ2-7; D perhaps matches TRBD2 (7 bases). Trimming removed 4 bases at V and 4 bases at J, with 14 bases between. CDR1 is SGHDN and CDR2 is FVKESK in the germline V gene. This CDR3 has 14 residues.

This chain links TRBV12-3 or TRBV12-4 with TRBJ2-2, with TRBD1 identical over 9 bases. J was trimmed by 6 bases and V by 6 bases; bases with no gene match: 2. The CDR3 sequence is 13 residues long. CDR3 region: CASRYRGPGELFF. For the CDR3, the DNA is TGTGCCAGCAGATACAGGGGGCCCGGGGAGCTGTTTTTT.

The chain is built from TRBV20-1 and TRBJ2-5, with D tentatively TRBD2 (6 bases). The V end was cut by 3 bases, the J end by 5 bases, with 16 bases between. The CDR3 is 14 amino acids. Germline lookup yields CDR1 DFQATT and CDR2 SNEGSKA (reference sequence). This chain's CDR3 is CSASGSGSWETQYF. The DNA of the CDR3 is TGCAGTGCTAGCGGAAGCGGGTCGTGGGAGACCCAGTACTTC.

In this sample, this clonotype turned up once. In DNA, the CDR3 is TGCAGTGCTAGGTCCGGGTACCAAGAGACCCAGTACTTC. It encodes CSARSGYQETQYF. This sequence joins TRBV20-1 and TRBJ2-5; the D is unclear. Trimming took 3 bases from V and 0 from J, leaving 8 bases between them. Germline CDR1 DFQATT, CDR2 SNEGSKA (reference sequence). CDR3 length: 13 residues.